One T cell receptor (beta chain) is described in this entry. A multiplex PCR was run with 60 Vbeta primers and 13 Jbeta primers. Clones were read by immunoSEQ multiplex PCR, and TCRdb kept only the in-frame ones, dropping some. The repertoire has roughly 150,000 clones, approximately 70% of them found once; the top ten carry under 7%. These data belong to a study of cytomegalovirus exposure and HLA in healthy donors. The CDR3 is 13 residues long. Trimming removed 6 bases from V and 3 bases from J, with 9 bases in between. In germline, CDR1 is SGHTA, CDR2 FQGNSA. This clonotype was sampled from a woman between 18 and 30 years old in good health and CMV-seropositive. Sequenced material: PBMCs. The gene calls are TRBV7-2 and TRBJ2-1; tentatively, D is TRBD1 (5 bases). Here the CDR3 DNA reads TGTGCCAGCAGGCAGGGCAACTACAATGAGCAGTTCTTC. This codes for CASRQGNYNEQFF.